What follows are 18 T cell receptor beta chains derived from one specimen sequenced in a study of TIL therapy for anti-PD-1-resistant metastatic lung cancer. Time point indicated: pre-treatment sample, taken before nivolumab and TIL therapy. The immunoSEQ assay was v3. Data came from immunoSEQ multiplex PCR; TCRdb stores just in-frame clones and leaves some out. The repertoire holds around 59,000 clones, under 75% seen once, with 6.6% in the top ten. The sequences come from blood, collected at baseline. These receptors were obtained from a person aged 25-79 years with non-small cell lung cancer.

In its sample, this clone was seen a few times. The rearrangement joins TRBV6-5 to TRBJ2-2; D remains ambiguous. Germline values: CDR1 MNHEY, CDR2 SVGAGI. There are 14 residues in the CDR3. The ends were cut back, 8 bases at V and 5 bases at J, with 15 bases in the middle. Written as DNA, the CDR3 is TGTGCCAGCTACCCGCGGATTGGTACCGGGGAGCTGTTTTTT. Its translation is CASYPRIGTGELFF.

V and J are TRBV6-5 and TRBJ2-7; TRBD1 is a possible D gene (5 bases). Germline V gene data show CDR1 as MNHEY and CDR2 as SVGAGI. Between the trimmed V and J ends, which lost 5 bases and 5 bases, there was a span of 13 bases. The CDR3 contains 13 residues. This CDR3 reads CASSTRVRNEQYF. DNA of the CDR3: TGTGCCAGCAGTACCAGGGTCCGTAACGAGCAGTACTTC.

J is TRBJ2-7 and V is TRBV5-6, with D possibly called TRBD1 or TRBD2 (6 bases each). V shed 4 bases and J shed 6 bases, with 14 bases lying between them. Germline lookup yields CDR1 SGHDT and CDR2 YYEEEE. The CDR3 covers 13 residues. The CDR3 is CASSLRGRGEQYF. The CDR3 nucleotides are TGTGCCAGCAGCCTACGGGGGCGGGGCGAGCAGTACTTC.

This rearrangement joins TRBV27 to TRBJ2-5; unclear D gene. CDR3 length equals 13 residues. Germline loops: CDR1 MNHEY, CDR2 SMNVEV (reference sequence). Trimming cost V 1 base and J 7 bases, with 10 bases left between them. CDR3 bases: TGTGCCAGCAGTTTATGGGCCAGAGGGACCCAGTACTTC. Protein sequence: CASSLWARGTQYF.

The J gene is TRBJ2-5, the V gene TRBV6-5, with 8 bases that match TRBD1. The J call may not be correct, given that the DNA end is closer to TRBJ2-7. The CDR3 is 15 amino acids. The germline CDR1 and CDR2 sequences are MNHEY and SVGAGI. The CDR3 spells CASSYSGRGLSEQYF. For the CDR3, the DNA is TGTGCCAGCAGTTACTCTGGCAGGGGGCTGTCCGAGCAGTACTTC.

The CDR3 loop reads CASSNLSGGVTDTQYF. Written as DNA, the CDR3 is TGTGCCAGCAGCAACCTTAGCGGGGGGGTAACAGATACGCAGTATTTT. V usage is TRBV5-4 and J usage is TRBJ2-3; 11 bases agree with TRBD2. Germline V gene lookup returns CDR1 SGHNT and CDR2 YYREEE (reference sequence). The CDR3 spans 16 residues. Unmatched junction bases numbered 7, after V lost 4 bases and J lost 3 bases.

This chain joins TRBV6-6 and TRBJ1-6, with D uncertain. The CDR3 spans 14 residues. The V and J ends lost 6 bases and 6 bases respectively, with 12 bases between them. Per germline, CDR1 MNHNY and CDR2 SVGAGI (reference sequence). CDR3: CASRVGHVNSPLHF. The CDR3 DNA follows: TGTGCCAGCAGAGTTGGCCACGTTAATTCACCCCTCCACTTT.

The chain is built from TRBV28 and TRBJ2-7, with 8 bases lining up with TRBD2. Germline trimming cut 10 bases from V and 2 bases from J; bases unmatched to any gene: 7. From germline, CDR1 is MDHEN and CDR2 SYDVKM. This CDR3 spans 13 amino acids. CDR3 bases: TGTGCCACCTATAGCGGGATCGCCTACGAGCAGTACTTC. Residues: CATYSGIAYEQYF.

This chain connects TRBV5-4 to TRBJ2-2, with D possibly matching TRBD1 (5 bases). V lost 0 bases and J 4 bases, leaving 7 bases between the germline ends. Germline CDR1 is SGHNT and CDR2 is YYREEE (reference sequence). CDR3 length equals 14 residues. The CDR3 DNA reads as TGTGCCAGCAGCTTGGACAGGCCCACCGGGGAGCTGTTTTTT. It encodes CASSLDRPTGELFF.

This chain connects TRBV5-1 to TRBJ2-3, with D perhaps matching TRBD2 (5 bases). V lost 1 base to trimming and J lost 6 bases, with 21 bases between them. The CDR3 sequence is 17 residues long. Germline CDR1 reads SGHRS; CDR2 reads YFSETQ. CDR3 coding DNA: TGCGCCAGCAGCTTGTGGATAGCGAGCGCGTCCTTGGATACGCAGTATTTT. It is translated as CASSLWIASASLDTQYF.

This chain uses TRBV9 with TRBJ2-5, with D unclear. The germline V gene encodes CDR1 SGDLS and CDR2 YYNGEE. CDR3 length: 15 amino acids. V lost 4 bases to trimming and J lost 5 bases, with 18 bases between them. The CDR3, as DNA: TGTGCCAGCAGCCCGAGATCCAATGGAATCGAGACCCAGTACTTC. This gives the protein CASSPRSNGIETQYF.

The chain joins TRBV4-1 to TRBJ1-2; 8 bases agree with TRBD1. V was clipped by 4 bases and J by 4 bases; unmatched bases: 5. The CDR3 has 14 amino acids. CDR1 and CDR2 (germline): MGHRA, YSYEKL. CDR3 protein: CASSLQGEGYGYTF. In DNA form, the CDR3 reads TGCGCCAGCAGCCTACAGGGGGAGGGCTATGGCTACACCTTC.

This rearrangement joins TRBV9 to TRBJ2-7, with D unresolved. Per germline, CDR1 SGDLS and CDR2 YYNGEE. The length of the CDR3 is 11 residues. Trimming cost V 2 bases and J 3 bases, with 3 bases left between them. The CDR3 coding sequence is TGTGCCAGCAGCGTCTACTACGAGCAGTACTTC. This codes for CASSVYYEQYF.

To note about this clone: Other nucleotide sequences from this sample produce the same CDR3. This chain links TRBV7-8 with TRBJ1-5; D gene unclear. Trimming shortened V by 2 bases and J by 0 bases, and 2 bases separated the two germline ends. The CDR3 consists of 13 residues. Germline-derived CDR1 and CDR2 are SGHVS and FQNEAQ. CDR3 nucleotides: TGTGCCAGCAGCTTAAATAGCAATCAGCCCCAGCATTTT. Encoded protein: CASSLNSNQPQHF.

The J gene is TRBJ2-5, the V gene TRBV5-1, with D possibly being TRBD1 (5 bases). V lost 3 bases to trimming and J lost 7 bases, with 16 bases between them. The germline V gene has CDR1 SGHRS and CDR2 YFSETQ. The CDR3 runs 14 residues. The CDR3 protein is CASSSLGAPGTQYF. The CDR3 nucleotides are TGCGCCAGCAGCTCCCTTGGGGCGCCGGGGACCCAGTACTTC.

This chain links TRBV7-9 with TRBJ2-3; D unclear. Germline CDR1 reads SEHNR; CDR2 reads FQNEAQ (reference sequence). Trimming removed 4 bases at V and 2 bases at J, with 13 bases between. The CDR3 runs to 15 residues. The CDR3 nucleotides are TGTGCCAGCAGCTCTTGGCGGCCTTCCACAGATACGCAGTATTTT. It specifies CASSSWRPSTDTQYF.

This clone came up once. The chain combines TRBV11-2 with TRBJ2-1; TRBD2 is a possible D gene (7 bases). The V and J ends lost 1 base and 6 bases respectively, with 22 bases between them. The CDR3 consists of 18 residues. Germline CDR1 SGHAT, CDR2 FQNNGV. This CDR3 reads CASSLGRGGLPQLNEQFF. As DNA, the CDR3 is TGTGCCAGCAGCTTAGGAAGAGGGGGACTACCCCAACTCAATGAGCAGTTCTTC.

The chain joins TRBV18 to TRBJ1-2, with D possibly TRBD1 on 5 matching bases. There are 16 residues in the CDR3. Germline V lookup: CDR1 KGHSH, CDR2 LQKENI. V shed 4 bases and J shed 3 bases, with 18 bases lying between them. The CDR3 region is CASSLSQGAHYYGYTF. CDR3 nucleotide sequence: TGTGCCAGCTCACTAAGTCAAGGGGCGCACTACTATGGCTACACCTTC.